A single sample gave rise to the 30 T cell receptor beta chains below, sequenced in a study of lung T cells in sarcoidosis with Löfgren's syndrome. TCRdb independently ran MiXCR on the reads; one entry per CDR3 protein. Among some 2,500 distinct CDR3 sequences, about 30% were seen once, and the ten largest hold roughly 8.7%. Sequencing was performed on CD4+ T cells from PBMCs. The receptors derive from a human donor with sarcoidosis (Löfgren's syndrome or another form), or a control subject (not recorded which).

This clonotype is medium-sized within its sample. V gene TRBV19 combines with J gene TRBJ2-1; TRBD2 might be the D (6 bases). Germline V gives CDR1 LNHDA, CDR2 SQIVND (reference sequence). Between the trimmed V and J ends, which lost 3 bases and 9 bases, there was a span of 15 bases. The CDR3 sequence is 14 residues long. CDR3 loop: CASSIKPRRGEQFF. The CDR3 nucleotides are TGTGCCAGTAGTATTAAGCCGAGGAGGGGTGAGCAGTTCTTC. The full variable domain, completed using reference TRBV19 and TRBJ2-1, is DGGITQSPKYLFRKEGQNVTLSCEQNLNHDAMYWYRQDPGQGLRLIYYSQIVNDFQKGDIAEGYSVSREKKESFPLTVTSAQKNPTAFYLCASSIKPRRGEQFFGPGTRLTVL.

This chain connects TRBV27 to TRBJ1-1; 8 nucleotides agree with TRBD1. CDR1 and CDR2 from the germline V gene are MNHEY and SMNVEV (reference sequence). V lost 9 bases and J lost 4; bases outside the gene matches: 10. The CDR3 has 14 amino acids. The CDR3: CASRHGQGSTEAFF. In DNA, the CDR3 is TGTGCCAGTAGACATGGACAGGGAAGCACTGAAGCTTTCTTT.

This clonotype appeared many times. CDR3 protein: CASSREGQGGYTF. CDR3 bases: TGTGCCAGCAGCCGAGAAGGACAGGGTGGCTACACCTTC. The V and J genes are TRBV14 and TRBJ1-2; 8 positions match TRBD1. V dropped 4 bases and J dropped 7; count of bases not matched to a gene: 5. The CDR3 spans 13 residues. Germline CDR1 is SGHDN and CDR2 is FVKESK.

By share, this clonotype ranks as medium-sized. The chain combines TRBV4-1 with TRBJ2-1, with 10 nucleotides matching TRBD2. Losses at the gene ends were 3 bases for V and 6 bases for J; bases not matched to a gene: 5. There are 15 residues in the CDR3. From germline, CDR1 is MGHRA and CDR2 YSYEKL. The CDR3 coding sequence is TGCGCCAGCAGCCAGCTAGCGGGAGTCGTCAATGAGCAGTTCTTC. It specifies CASSQLAGVVNEQFF.

The chain joins TRBV28 to TRBJ2-1, with 7 bases matching TRBD1. The CDR3 totals 14 residues. The V and J ends lost 9 bases and 8 bases, in that order; junction bases with no gene match: 13. Per germline, CDR1 MDHEN and CDR2 SYDVKM. The CDR3 protein is CASKNAGTAYEQFF. DNA for the CDR3: TGTGCCAGTAAAAATGCCGGGACAGCCTATGAGCAGTTCTTC. Supplemented by reference TRBV28 and TRBJ2-1, the full variable domain reads DVKVTQSSRYLVKRTGEKVFLECVQDMDHENMFWYRQDPGLGLRLIYFSYDVKMKEKGDIPEGYSVSREKKERFSLILESASTNQTSMYLCASKNAGTAYEQFFGPGTRLTVL.

Only one count was recorded for this clonotype. The chain couples TRBV6-6 to TRBJ2-7, with no clear D. Trimming removed 2 bases from V and 2 bases from J, with 10 bases in between. This CDR3 region has 14 residues. CDR1 MNHNY and CDR2 SVGAGI come from the germline V gene (reference sequence). In DNA form, the CDR3 reads TGTGCCAGCAGTTACAGGCAGGTGGCCTACGAGCAGTACTTC. It encodes CASSYRQVAYEQYF.

A word on this clonotype: A read error is possible here, since a much larger clone lies one base away. CDR3 loop: CPSSVEASGGQETQYF. The CDR3 nucleotides read TGTCCCAGCAGCGTAGAAGCTAGCGGGGGACAAGAGACCCAGTACTTC. The chain recombines TRBV9 with TRBJ2-5, with 10 bases that match TRBD2. The CDR3 length is 16 residues. Per the germline V gene, CDR1 is SGDLS and CDR2 is YYNGEE.

This clonotype was observed once. The V call is TRBV6-2 or TRBV6-3, the J call TRBJ2-1; 8 positions agree with TRBD2. This CDR3 is 14 amino acids long. The ends lost 7 bases at V and 12 bases at J; junction bases unmatched: 14. Germline V gene sequence: CDR1 MNHEY, CDR2 SVGEGT. The CDR3 DNA follows: TGTGCCAGCAAGCGGGGGAGCTCCTACGATGGGCAGTTCTTC. This codes for CASKRGSSYDGQFF.

This clonotype has ten or more counts. The chain links TRBV11-1 to TRBJ2-1, with D tentatively TRBD2 (5 bases). V was clipped by 2 bases and J by 9 bases, with 11 bases between them. Germline V gene data show CDR1 as SGHAT and CDR2 as FQDESV (reference sequence). This CDR3 is 13 amino acids long. CDR3 sequence: CASSLLRDLEQFF. DNA of the CDR3: TGTGCCAGCAGCTTATTGAGGGATCTTGAGCAGTTCTTC.

On this clonotype itself: A much larger clone lies one base from this, so it may be a read error. This chain connects TRBV27 to TRBJ2-2; D perhaps matches TRBD2 (6 bases). This CDR3 comprises 14 residues. The germline V gene has CDR1 MNHEY and CDR2 SMNVEV (reference sequence). The CDR3, as DNA: TGTGCCAGCAGTTTAGGCTGGGGGGACGGGGGGCTGTTTTTT. The encoded protein is CASSLGWGDGGLFF.

The J gene is TRBJ2-4, the V gene TRBV29-1, with a weak D call TRBD1 (9 bases). This CDR3 comprises 11 residues. Germline lookup yields CDR1 SQVTM and CDR2 ANQGSEA. V gave up 7 bases and J gave up 15 bases, with 19 bases separating them. CDR3 sequence (DNA): TGCAGCGCCGGGGGGGACAGGGAAAGGTACTTC. Protein: CSAGGDRERYF.

This clonotype is medium-sized (0.01 to 0.1%) in the sample. V is TRBV24-1 and J is TRBJ2-2, with 8 bases fitting TRBD2. V lost 3 bases and J lost 1; bases outside the gene matches: 3. CDR3 length: 16 amino acids. Germline V gene sequence: CDR1 KGHDR, CDR2 SFDVKD. In nucleotides, the CDR3 is TGTGCCACCAGTGATCGGGGGGGATTGAACACCGGGGAGCTGTTTTTT. The encoded protein is CATSDRGGLNTGELFF.

This clonotype was counted ten times or more. V usage is TRBV5-4 and J usage is TRBJ1-1, with D unresolved. There are 14 residues in the CDR3. CDR1 and CDR2 from the germline V gene are SGHNT and YYREEE (reference sequence). The V gene lost 0 bases and the J gene lost 1 base, with 7 bases spanning the gap. The CDR3 protein is CASSLEWGNTEAFF. The CDR3 coding sequence is TGTGCCAGCAGCTTGGAGTGGGGGAACACTGAAGCTTTCTTT.

This clonotype is categorized as large. This chain uses TRBV6-6 with TRBJ2-5; D is undetermined. CDR1 and CDR2 from the germline V gene are MNHNY and SVGAGI (reference sequence). The V gene lost 2 bases and the J gene lost 4 bases, with 17 bases spanning the gap. The CDR3 length is 16 residues. DNA of the CDR3: TGTGCCAGCAGTTACCAGAGACAAGGAATGAGAGAGACCCAGTACTTC. Amino acids: CASSYQRQGMRETQYF.

Concerning this clonotype itself: One end of the junction is discordant with germline, which a read error may explain. The V and J genes are TRBV7-2 and TRBJ2-1; D gene ambiguous. This CDR3 has 15 residues. Germline V gene sequence: CDR1 SGHTA, CDR2 FQGNSA. In DNA, the CDR3 is TGTGCCAGCAGCTCCGAGAGGAAATGGAACAATGAGCAGCTCTTC. It specifies CASSSERKWNNEQLF.

This clonotype is medium-sized within its sample. The genes are TRBV2 and TRBJ2-2, with a possible D match to TRBD2 (5 bases). Trimming left V 4 bases short and J 3 bases short, with 9 bases between. There are 14 residues in the CDR3. The germline V gene has CDR1 SNHLY and CDR2 FYNNEI. CDR3 amino acids: CASSAGIHTGELFF. The CDR3 nucleotides are TGTGCCAGCAGTGCCGGGATACACACCGGGGAGCTGTTTTTT. The full variable domain, in which reference TRBV2 and TRBJ2-2 provide the parts outside the CDR3, is EPEVTQTPSHQVTQMGQEVILRCVPISNHLYFYWYRQILGQKVEFLVSFYNNEISEKSEIFDDQFSVERPDGSNFTLKIRSTKLEDSAMYFCASSAGIHTGELFFGEGSRLTVL.

Sample share makes this clonotype medium-sized. The chain uses TRBV2 and TRBJ2-1, with unresolved D. The germline V gene has CDR1 SNHLY and CDR2 FYNNEI. The CDR3 contains 12 residues. V lost 8 bases, J lost 3 bases, and 8 bases lay in between. CDR3 region: CASGRDYNEQFF. CDR3 sequence (DNA): TGTGCCAGCGGTAGGGACTACAATGAGCAGTTCTTC.

V is TRBV30 and J is TRBJ1-3; no reliable D call. With 2 bases removed from V and 5 bases from J, the gap between germline ends came to 10 bases. Germline V gives CDR1 GTSNPN, CDR2 SVGIG (reference sequence). This CDR3 has 13 amino acids. For the CDR3, the DNA is TGTGCCTGGAGTACGGAAAGGAGAAACACCATATATTTT. Translating it yields CAWSTERRNTIYF.

The J gene is TRBJ2-3, the V gene TRBV25-1; 7 bases agree with TRBD2. Looked up from germline, CDR1 is MGHDK and CDR2 is SYGVNS. The trim removed 4 bases at V and 2 bases at J, leaving 6 bases unmatched. This CDR3 region has 15 residues. CDR3 region: CASSVEREDTDTQYF. CDR3 DNA sequence: TGTGCCAGCAGTGTTGAGCGGGAAGACACAGATACGCAGTATTTT.

This clonotype was seen many times. The V and J genes are TRBV10-3 and TRBJ2-5, with no clear D. Between the trimmed V and J ends, which lost 5 bases and 2 bases, there was a span of 9 bases. Germline CDR1 ENHRY, CDR2 SYGVKD. This CDR3 has 13 amino acids. In DNA, the CDR3 is TGTGCCATCAGTTTCGGGCAGCAAGAGACCCAGTACTTC. Translation gives CAISFGQQETQYF.

This clonotype is judged medium-sized. V gene TRBV29-1 combines with J gene TRBJ2-5, with 9 bases aligning to TRBD2. V was pared by 4 bases and J by 3 bases, with 3 bases of the junction left unmatched. This CDR3 is 13 amino acids long. Germline V lookup: CDR1 SQVTM, CDR2 ANQGSEA. The CDR3 reads CSVGSGSKETQYF. CDR3 nucleotide sequence: TGCAGCGTTGGTAGCGGGAGCAAAGAGACCCAGTACTTC.

Concerning this clonotype: A much more abundant neighbour one base away suggests this may be a read error. V and J are TRBV3-1 and TRBJ2-4; D is possibly TRBD2 (6 bases). The germline CDR1 and CDR2 sequences are LGHDT and YNNKEL (reference sequence). Trimming pared 1 base from V and 12 bases from J, leaving 16 bases between. This CDR3 region has 14 residues. DNA for the CDR3: TGTGCCAGCAGCCAAGGGAGGGGCCTACAGGATCAGTACTTC. It yields the protein CASSQGRGLQDQYF.

The chain recombines TRBV28 with TRBJ2-1; TRBD1 agrees at 9 bases. Looked up from germline, CDR1 is MDHEN and CDR2 is SYDVKM. The CDR3 has 16 residues. J gave up 4 bases and V 8 bases, and 12 bases lay outside the gene matches. CDR3 residues: CASLPPGTGTYNEQFF. The CDR3 nucleotides are TGTGCCAGCTTACCCCCCGGGACAGGGACTTACAATGAGCAGTTCTTC. Drawing the rest from reference TRBV28 and TRBJ2-1, the complete variable domain is DVKVTQSSRYLVKRTGEKVFLECVQDMDHENMFWYRQDPGLGLRLIYFSYDVKMKEKGDIPEGYSVSREKKERFSLILESASTNQTSMYLCASLPPGTGTYNEQFFGPGTRLTVL.

As concerns this clonotype: The junction departs from germline at one end; a sequencing error may be responsible. The J gene is TRBJ1-2, the V gene TRBV6-6; TRBD1 is a possible D gene (5 bases). The CDR3 covers 14 residues. Germline assignment: CDR1 MNHNY and CDR2 SVGAGI (reference sequence). The CDR3 coding sequence is TGCGCCAGCAGTTCCGGTGGAAGGGACTATGGCTACATCTTC. Its translation: CASSSGGRDYGYIF.

This clonotype is labeled medium-sized (0.01 to 0.1%). The chain couples TRBV7-2 to TRBJ2-1; D is unresolved. V was shortened by 7 bases and J by 5 bases, with 15 bases between the two germline ends. CDR1 is SGHTA and CDR2 is FQGNSA in the germline V gene. CDR3 size: 14 residues. The CDR3 sequence: CASIMRRGDNEQFF. CDR3 in DNA: TGTGCCAGCATTATGCGGAGAGGCGACAATGAGCAGTTCTTC. The variable domain in full, completed from reference TRBV7-2 and TRBJ2-1, reads GAGVSQSPSNKVTEKGKDVELRCDPISGHTALYWYRQSLGQGLEFLIYFQGNSAPDKSGLPSDRFSAERTGGSVSTLTIQRTQQEDSAVYLCASIMRRGDNEQFFGPGTRLTVL.

In its sample, this clonotype ranks as medium-sized (0.01 to 0.1%). This rearrangement joins TRBV28 to TRBJ1-1; D possibly corresponds to TRBD1 (6 bases). Germline V gene sequence: CDR1 MDHEN, CDR2 SYDVKM. This CDR3 contains 14 residues. The V and J ends lost 4 bases and 1 base respectively, with 10 bases between them. The CDR3 region is CASSSPQGNTEAFF. CDR3 nucleotide sequence: TGTGCCAGCAGTTCCCCACAGGGGAACACTGAAGCTTTCTTT.

The chain uses TRBV5-1 and TRBJ2-1; D is possibly TRBD1 or TRBD2 (5 bases each). The CDR3 loop spans 14 amino acids. V was clipped by 1 base and J by 9 bases, with 14 bases between them. Looked up from germline, CDR1 is SGHRS and CDR2 is YFSETQ. The CDR3 sequence: CASSLSGASSEQFF. As DNA, the CDR3 is TGCGCCAGCAGCTTGTCCGGGGCGAGTAGTGAGCAGTTCTTC.

The V gene is TRBV20-1, the J gene TRBJ2-3; 13 positions agree with TRBD2. The CDR3 covers 20 residues. V shed 5 bases, J shed 15 bases, and the junction held 32 bases outside the gene matches. Per germline, CDR1 DFQATT and CDR2 SNEGSKA (reference sequence). The CDR3 reads CSAFERHKTSGRHRADTRYF. DNA of the CDR3: TGCAGTGCTTTCGAGAGACACAAGACTAGCGGGAGGCATAGGGCAGATACGCGTTATTTT.

The chain combines TRBV9 with TRBJ2-1; unclear D gene. Germline CDR1 and CDR2: SGDLS and YYNGEE. This CDR3 region has 15 residues. V was pared by 2 bases and J by 0 bases, with 9 bases between. CDR3: CASSVTLGSYNEQFF. The CDR3 coding sequence is TGTGCCAGCAGCGTGACCCTAGGCTCCTACAATGAGCAGTTCTTC.

This clonotype ranks as large. V and J are TRBV2 and TRBJ1-1; no reliable D call. Trimming took 4 bases from V and 0 from J, leaving 6 bases between them. The CDR3 is made up of 13 amino acids. Per germline, CDR1 SNHLY and CDR2 FYNNEI. This chain's CDR3 is CASSVSMNTEAFF. CDR3 sequence (DNA): TGTGCCAGCAGTGTCAGCATGAACACTGAAGCTTTCTTT.